The following is a T cell receptor (beta chain) sequence with its context. This clone appeared a few times. Its antigen is currently not known. The record has no base qualities; no much larger clone is one base away. The time point label of this sample denotes: baseline before oral tofacitinib. Lesional scalp punch biopsies and peripheral blood were obtained from alopecia areata patients. After PBMCs were isolated by density centrifugation and stained for CD3, CD4 and CD8, a FACSAria was used to sort CD4+ and CD8+ T cells. Library preparation used the immunoSEQ multiplex PCR assay. For TCR sequencing, RNA was extracted from every sample and reverse transcribed into cDNA to serve as template. First-strand cDNA was synthesized with SuperScript III using a 2:1 mix of oligo-dT and random hexamers. Amplification bias was assessed with a synthetic immune receptor repertoire, and residual bias was removed computationally. Under the source paper's analysis protocol: Raw reads were preprocessed for error removal, and CDR3 was defined according to IMGT conventions as running from the conserved cysteine to phenylalanine. Clonality was calculated as 1 minus Shannon entropy normalized by log2 of the number of productive unique TCRs. Whether each scalp clone was CD4 or CD8 was inferred by checking scalp TCRbeta sequences against the CD4 and CD8 repertoires from sorted blood. The source is immuneACCESS, and TCRdb retained only in-frame sequences with V and J called. Part of the clones is not carried over; for the studies checked, unresolved V genes explain less than half of this, and the remainder is unexplained. The V and J calls and the clone size are those of that table, but D and trimming were determined from the DNA. Here the sample has 150,000 to 200,000 clones; just under 60% occur a single time. The ten largest clones represent approximately 15% of the sample.

This record comes from a study of CD8+ T cells in alopecia areata (dated by TCRdb to the late 2010s). Study-level background: The treated patients took part in an open-label pilot trial in which moderate-to-severe alopecia areata was treated with oral tofacitinib at 5 to 10 mg twice daily. Tofacitinib was given for 6 to 18 months, followed by 6 months of follow-up off drug to assess delayed response and recurrence. The study used high-throughput TCRbeta sequencing to examine T cell clonal expansion in alopecia areata, in both the C3H/HeJ mouse model and human patients. In humans, TCRbeta sequencing was performed on scalp tissue and on sorted CD4+ and CD8+ peripheral blood T cells from healthy controls and from patients with patchy or totalis/universalis alopecia areata. Tofacitinib-treated patients had biopsies at baseline and at 4 and 24 weeks of treatment, with a later scalp biopsy in several patients. Clonality in the scalp was compared among normal scalp (n=4), patchy alopecia areata scalp (n=8), and alopecia totalis/universalis scalp (n=8). RNA was extracted with the PAXgene miRNA kit for fixed scalp, the miRNeasy kit for PBMCs, and the RNeasy kit for mouse skin. Amplification of TCRbeta CDR3 regions was done by immunoSEQ multiplex PCR using 35 Vbeta forward primers and 13 Jbeta reverse primers. Study-wide findings and limitations: Shared TCR sequences between patients were less evident than in mice, which may be partly attributable to HLA diversity in the patient population. Compared with normal scalp, lesional scalp had higher clonality and more expanded CD8+ clones, particularly in alopecia totalis/universalis, a pattern that suggests antigenic drive. Scalp TCR repertoire analysis is complicated because resident alphabeta T cells in normal human skin are also sequenced, whereas mouse skin is dominated by gammadelta T cells.

Looking up the germline V gene yields CDR1 SGDLS and CDR2 YYNGEE. Taken from cysteine to phenylalanine, the CDR3 has 13 residues. The CDR3 DNA has 39 bases and is translated from base 1. Clipping removes 3 bases from V and 5 bases from J, with 4 as the unmatched junction base count. The chain uses TRBV9 and TRBJ2-5, and 7 bases in between align with TRBD1. Source: CD4+ T cells sorted from blood, taken at week 0. The receptor's source is a human donor with alopecia areata. The CDR3 in this case is CASSGDRVETQYF. The sequence in DNA is TGTGCCAGCAGCGGCGACAGGGTGGAGACCCAGTACTTC.